Listed below are T cell receptor beta chains from one sample, sequenced in a study of blood T cell repertoires in COVID-19. This table comes from immunoSEQ multiplex PCR, and its TCRdb copy is limited to in-frame clones, with some not included. Here the sample spans fewer than 400,000 clones, about nine tenths being singletons. The sequenced sample was PBMCs or T cells enriched from blood (not recorded which). All receptors derive from a man aged 55-75 years who had recovered from COVID-19. Both conserved end residues are part of each CDR3. The order of the fields is V gene, clone size, D gene, J gene, CDR3 DNA, CDR3 protein. A D gene is named only where the DNA matches it firmly. Only some rows state a clone size, as once, few, many or a class for expanded clones.

TRBV7-9	NA	TRBD1	TRBJ2-3	TGTGCCAGCAGCCCCTCTGGACAGGGGCGGAATACGCAGTATTTT	CASSPSGQGRNTQYF
TRBV5-1	once	TRBD2	TRBJ2-7	TGCGCCAGCAGCACCGGGACTAGCGGCTCCTACGAGCAGTACTTC	CASSTGTSGSYEQYF
TRBV5-4	NA	TRBD1	TRBJ2-1	TGTGCCAGCAGCTTGGGGCAGGGGGTCCTCTCCTACAATGAGCAGTTCTTC	CASSLGQGVLSYNEQFF
TRBV6-2/TRBV6-3	NA	TRBD2	TRBJ2-1	TGTGCCAGCAGGCCTGAGACTAGCGGGAGCTACAATGAGCAGTTCTTC	CASRPETSGSYNEQFF
TRBV5-3	NA	TRBD1	TRBJ1-4	TGTGCCAGAGCTACCGGGACAGAGGTGGATGAAAAACTGTTTTTT	CARATGTEVDEKLFF
TRBV12-3/TRBV12-4	NA	NA	TRBJ1-2	TGTGCCAGCAGTTTAGGGGAGAAACAGAACTTC	CASSLGEKQNF
TRBV7-9	NA	TRBD1	TRBJ1-2	TGTGCCAGCAGCCAGGACAGGCCTCGGTTGGGGGGCTACACCTTC	CASSQDRPRLGGYTF
TRBV28	NA	NA	TRBJ1-4	TGTGCCAGCAGCTCCAATGAAAAACTGTTTTTT	CASSSNEKLFF
TRBV24-1	NA	TRBD2	TRBJ2-1	TGTGCCACCAGCCGAGCGGGAGGGGACTACAATGAGCAGTTCTTC	CATSRAGGDYNEQFF
TRBV27	NA	NA	TRBJ2-7	TGTGCCAGCGGACTCCTGGAGGGCGAGCAGTACTTC	CASGLLEGEQYF
TRBV7-9	NA	TRBD2	TRBJ2-7	TGTGCCAGCACCTCTGGGGGGGGAAGGGTTCGGAACGAGCAGTACTTC	CASTSGGGRVRNEQYF
TRBV27	NA	NA	TRBJ2-1	TGTGCCAGCAGTTTAATTAGGAGCAGCGGGCAGTTCTTC	CASSLIRSSGQFF
TRBV21-1	few	NA	TRBJ2-1	TGTGCCAGCAGCACGGAGTTCTCCGGGACTAGCGGGAGGACCAACTACAATGAGCAGTTCTTC	CASSTEFSGTSGRTNYNEQFF
TRBV28	NA	TRBD1	TRBJ1-2	TGTGCCAGCAGCCTAACAGGGGGCAGAGTCTATGGCTACACCTTC	CASSLTGGRVYGYTF
TRBV28	NA	NA	TRBJ2-7	TGTGCCAGCAGTGTCGGGTTATGGAGGGAGCAGTACTTC	CASSVGLWREQYF
TRBV5-1	few	TRBD2	TRBJ2-1	TGCGCCAGCAGCTGGGAGAGCGGGAGGACCTACAACGAGCAGTTCTTC	CASSWESGRTYNEQFF
TRBV6-4	NA	TRBD2	TRBJ2-3	TGTGCCAGCAGTGGAATTGCGCGGGAGGAACCCACAGATACGCAGTATTTT	CASSGIAREEPTDTQYF